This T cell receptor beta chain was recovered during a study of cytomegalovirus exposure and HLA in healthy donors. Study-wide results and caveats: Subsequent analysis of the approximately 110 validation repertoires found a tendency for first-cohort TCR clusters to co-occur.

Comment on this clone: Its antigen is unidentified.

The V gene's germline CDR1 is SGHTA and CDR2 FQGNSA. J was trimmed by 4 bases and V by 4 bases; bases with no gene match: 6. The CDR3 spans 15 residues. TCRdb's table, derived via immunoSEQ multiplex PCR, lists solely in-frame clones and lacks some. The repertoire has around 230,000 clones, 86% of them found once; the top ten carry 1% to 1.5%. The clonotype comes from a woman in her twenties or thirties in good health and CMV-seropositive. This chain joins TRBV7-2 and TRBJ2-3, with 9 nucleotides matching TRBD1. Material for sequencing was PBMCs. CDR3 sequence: CASSSGQGNSDTQYF. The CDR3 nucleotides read TGTGCCAGCAGCTCCGGACAGGGGAACTCAGATACGCAGTATTTT.